These T cell receptor beta chains were read from a single sample in a study of cytomegalovirus exposure and HLA in healthy donors. Produced via immunoSEQ multiplex PCR; TCRdb's table is partial and in-frame only. The data hold 100,000 to 150,000 clones, with over 75% observed a single time. The sequencing sample was made of PBMCs. The source of these receptors is a woman aged 18-30 years in good health and CMV-seronegative. The CDR3 runs from the conserved cysteine through the conserved F or W. The D gene is left open where the match is weak. The size field is filled for only some rows; it gives once, few, many or a size class.

V gene	J gene	clone size	D gene	CDR3 DNA	CDR3 protein
TRBV11-2	TRBJ2-6	once	-	TGTGCCAGCAGCTTACTTCGCAGCTCTGGGGCCAACGGCCTGACTTTC	CASSLLRSSGANGLTF
TRBV10-3	TRBJ2-1	-	-	TGTGCCATCAGCACCCTAGCCGGCTACAATGAGCAGTTCTTC	CAISTLAGYNEQFF
TRBV29-1	TRBJ1-1	-	TRBD1	TGCAGCGTCGGGACAGATCCAGAGGGCGAAGCTTTCTTT	CSVGTDPEGEAFF
TRBV27	TRBJ1-5	few	TRBD1	TGTGCCAGCAGTTTATCGACAGGGCGCCAGCCCCAGCATTTT	CASSLSTGRQPQHF
TRBV5-4	TRBJ2-5	few	TRBD1	TGTGCCAGCAGCTTGGGGACAGGAGGATCCCAAGAGACCCAGTACTTC	CASSLGTGGSQETQYF
TRBV5-4	TRBJ2-4	-	-	TGTGCCAGCAGCTTGTCGGGGGATTGGGGGGACATTCAGTACTTC	CASSLSGDWGDIQYF
TRBV9	TRBJ1-4	-	TRBD1	TGTGCCAGCAGCGCACAGGGGACTAATGAAAAACTGTTTTTT	CASSAQGTNEKLFF
TRBV19	TRBJ2-2	-	TRBD1	TGTGCCAGTAGTATAGGGGACAGGGGACCCGGGGAGCTGTTTTTT	CASSIGDRGPGELFF
TRBV6-1	TRBJ1-1	-	-	TGTGCCAGCAGGCGACCGGGAGGAATGAACACTGAAGCTTTCTTT	CASRRPGGMNTEAFF
TRBV7-2	TRBJ2-5	-	TRBD2	TGTGCCAGCAGTCTAGCGGGGGCTGGGGAGACCCAGTACTTC	CASSLAGAGETQYF
TRBV27	TRBJ2-7	-	TRBD1	TGTGCCAGCAGTTACCAACAGGGGTACGAGCAGTACTTC	CASSYQQGYEQYF
TRBV27	TRBJ2-3	-	TRBD2	TGTGCCAGCAGTTTCGTGTTAGCGGGGTCGGATACGCAGTATTTT	CASSFVLAGSDTQYF
TRBV2	TRBJ2-7	few	-	TGTGCCAGCAGTCTCTTAGCGGAAGCCTCCTACGAGCAGTACTTC	CASSLLAEASYEQYF
TRBV6-6	TRBJ2-5	-	TRBD2	TGTGCCAGCGGACTAGCCGAGACCCAGTACTTC	CASGLAETQYF
TRBV6-4	TRBJ1-1	-	-	TGTGCCAGCAGGGGAGGGACAACGAACACTGAAGCTTTCTTT	CASRGGTTNTEAFF
TRBV4-2	TRBJ2-1	few	TRBD2	TGTGCCAGCAGCCAAGATCCTAGCGGGAGGATCAATGAGCAGTTCTTC	CASSQDPSGRINEQFF
TRBV2	TRBJ2-7	-	TRBD1	TGTGCCAGCAGCGACCACTACAGGGGGCAAGCCCTAGAGAAGTACTTC	CASSDHYRGQALEKYF
TRBV7-2	TRBJ2-6	-	-	TGTGCCAGCAGCTCTCGTCTAGGGGCGCCATCTGGGGCCAACGGCCTGACTTTC	CASSSRLGAPSGANGLTF
TRBV28	TRBJ2-5	-	TRBD1	TGTGCCAGCAGTTTATCCCGTGCCGGGACAGGGGGTAGCGGTCGGGAGACCCAGTACTTC	CASSLSRAGTGGSGRETQYF
TRBV5-1	TRBJ1-1	few	-	TGCGCCAGCAGCTTGTTTGCAAGGGGTATGAACACTGAAGCTTTCTTT	CASSLFARGMNTEAFF
TRBV4-1	TRBJ1-1	-	-	TGCGCCAGCAGCCAAGGAACTTACTCTGAAGCTTTCTTT	CASSQGTYSEAFF
TRBV5-1	TRBJ1-4	-	-	TGCGCCAGCAGCTTGACTCGGCCAGGTTTGGCTGAAAAACTGTTTTTT	CASSLTRPGLAEKLFF
TRBV5-6	TRBJ2-5	-	-	TGTGCCAGCAGCCACACCCGTGATGTGTACGAGACCCAGTACTTC	CASSHTRDVYETQYF
TRBV11-2	TRBJ1-2	-	-	TGTGCCAGCAGCCGACGGACTCTCGCTCACACCTTC	CASSRRTLAHTF
TRBV6-1	TRBJ2-3	-	-	TGTGCCAGCAGTGTAAGAGGCACAGATACGCAGTATTTT	CASSVRGTDTQYF
TRBV11-2	TRBJ1-2	-	TRBD1	TGTGCCAGCAGTCGGGGACAGGGGAAGGCTAACTATGGCTACACCTTC	CASSRGQGKANYGYTF
TRBV5-1	TRBJ2-1	-	TRBD2	TGCGCCAGCAGCCTATCGGCTAGCGGAGCTGTGAATGAGCAGTTCTTC	CASSLSASGAVNEQFF
TRBV2	TRBJ2-2	once	-	TGTGCCAGCACCTCGTCTTCGAACACCGGGGAGCTGTTTTTT	CASTSSSNTGELFF
TRBV27	TRBJ2-7	-	TRBD1	TGTGCCAGCAGTTTAACGACAGGGTACGACGAGCAGTACTTC	CASSLTTGYDEQYF
TRBV11-2	TRBJ1-2	-	-	TGTGCCAGCAGCCCTCTAGGATGGGAGAACGGCTACACCTTC	CASSPLGWENGYTF
TRBV2	TRBJ2-1	-	TRBD1	TGTGCCAGCAGTGATAGAACAGGGGGATACAATGAGCAGTTCTTC	CASSDRTGGYNEQFF